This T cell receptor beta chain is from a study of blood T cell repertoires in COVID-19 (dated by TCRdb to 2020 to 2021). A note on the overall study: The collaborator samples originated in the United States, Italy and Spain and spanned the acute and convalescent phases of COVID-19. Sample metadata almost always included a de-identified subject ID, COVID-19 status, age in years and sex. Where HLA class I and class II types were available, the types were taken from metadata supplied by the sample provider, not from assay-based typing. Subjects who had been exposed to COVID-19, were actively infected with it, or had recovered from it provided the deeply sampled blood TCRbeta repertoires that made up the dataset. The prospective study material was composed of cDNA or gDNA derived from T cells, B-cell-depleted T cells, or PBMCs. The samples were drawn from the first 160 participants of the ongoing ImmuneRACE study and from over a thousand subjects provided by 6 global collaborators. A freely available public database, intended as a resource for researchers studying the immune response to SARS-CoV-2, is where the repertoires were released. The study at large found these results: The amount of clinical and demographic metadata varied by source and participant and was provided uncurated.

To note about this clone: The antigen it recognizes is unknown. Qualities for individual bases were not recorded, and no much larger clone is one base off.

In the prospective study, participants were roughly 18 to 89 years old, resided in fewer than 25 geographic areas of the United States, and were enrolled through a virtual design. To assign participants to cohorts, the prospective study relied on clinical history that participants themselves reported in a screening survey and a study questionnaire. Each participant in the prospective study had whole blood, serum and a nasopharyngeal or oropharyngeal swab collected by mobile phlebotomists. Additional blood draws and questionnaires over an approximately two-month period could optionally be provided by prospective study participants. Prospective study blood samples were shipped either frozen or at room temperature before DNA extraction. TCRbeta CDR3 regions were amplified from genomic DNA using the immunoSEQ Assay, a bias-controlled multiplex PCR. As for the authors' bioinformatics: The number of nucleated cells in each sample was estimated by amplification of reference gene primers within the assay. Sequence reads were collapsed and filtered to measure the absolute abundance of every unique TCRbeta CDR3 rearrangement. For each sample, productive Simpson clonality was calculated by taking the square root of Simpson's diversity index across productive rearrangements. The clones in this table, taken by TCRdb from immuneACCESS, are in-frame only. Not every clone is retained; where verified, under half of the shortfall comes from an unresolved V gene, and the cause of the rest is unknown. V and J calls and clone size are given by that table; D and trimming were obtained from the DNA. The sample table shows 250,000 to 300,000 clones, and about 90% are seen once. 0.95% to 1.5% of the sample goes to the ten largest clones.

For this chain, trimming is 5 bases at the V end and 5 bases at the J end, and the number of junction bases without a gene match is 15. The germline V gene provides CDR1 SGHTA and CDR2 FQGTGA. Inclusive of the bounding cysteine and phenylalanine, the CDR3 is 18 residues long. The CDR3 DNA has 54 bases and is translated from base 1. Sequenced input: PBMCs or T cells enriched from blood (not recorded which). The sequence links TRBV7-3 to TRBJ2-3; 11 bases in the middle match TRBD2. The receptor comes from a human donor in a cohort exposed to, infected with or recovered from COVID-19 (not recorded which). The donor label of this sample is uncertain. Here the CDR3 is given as CASSATGGLAGGIDTQYF. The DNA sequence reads TGTGCCAGCAGCGCAACCGGCGGGCTAGCGGGGGGAATAGATACGCAGTATTTT. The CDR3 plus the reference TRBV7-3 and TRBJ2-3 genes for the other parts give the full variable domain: GAGVSQTPSNKVTEKGKYVELRCDPISGHTALYWYRQSLGQGPEFLIYFQGTGAADDSGLPNDRFFAVRPEGSVSTLKIQRTERGDSAVYLCASSATGGLAGGIDTQYFGPGTRLTVL.